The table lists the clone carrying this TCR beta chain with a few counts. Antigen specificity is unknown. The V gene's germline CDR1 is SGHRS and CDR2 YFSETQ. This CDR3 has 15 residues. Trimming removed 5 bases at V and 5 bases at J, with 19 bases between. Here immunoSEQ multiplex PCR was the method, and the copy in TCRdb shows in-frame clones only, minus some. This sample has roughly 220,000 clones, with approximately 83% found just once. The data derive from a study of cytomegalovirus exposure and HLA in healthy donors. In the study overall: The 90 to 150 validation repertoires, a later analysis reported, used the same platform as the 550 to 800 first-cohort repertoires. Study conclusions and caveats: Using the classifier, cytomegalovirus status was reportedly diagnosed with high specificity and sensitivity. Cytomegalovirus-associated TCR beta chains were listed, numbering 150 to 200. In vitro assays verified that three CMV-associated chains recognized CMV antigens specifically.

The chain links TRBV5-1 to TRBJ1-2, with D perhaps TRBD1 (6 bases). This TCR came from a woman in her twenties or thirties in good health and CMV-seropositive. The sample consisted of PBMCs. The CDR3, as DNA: TGCGCCAGCAGTCCCAGGACGGGGGGCGGTTATGGCTACACCTTC. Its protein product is CASSPRTGGGYGYTF.